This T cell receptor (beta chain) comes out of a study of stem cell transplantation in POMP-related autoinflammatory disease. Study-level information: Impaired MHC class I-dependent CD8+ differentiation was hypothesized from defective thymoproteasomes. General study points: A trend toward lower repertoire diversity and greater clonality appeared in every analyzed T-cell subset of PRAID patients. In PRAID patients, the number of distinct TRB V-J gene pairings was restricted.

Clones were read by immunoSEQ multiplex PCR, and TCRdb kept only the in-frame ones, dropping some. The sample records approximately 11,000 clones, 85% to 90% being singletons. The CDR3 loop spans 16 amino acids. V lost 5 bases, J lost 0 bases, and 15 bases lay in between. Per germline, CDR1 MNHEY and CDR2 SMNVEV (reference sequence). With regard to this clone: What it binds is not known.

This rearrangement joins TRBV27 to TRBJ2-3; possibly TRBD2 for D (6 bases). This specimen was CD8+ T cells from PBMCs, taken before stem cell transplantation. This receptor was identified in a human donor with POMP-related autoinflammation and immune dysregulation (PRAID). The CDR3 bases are TGTGCCAGCAGTCCCGTCCCGGGAGCGAGCACAGATACGCAGTATTTT. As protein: CASSPVPGASTDTQYF.